This T cell receptor (beta chain) was sequenced for a study of shared clonotypes between healthy human individuals. Germline-derived CDR1 and CDR2 are MDHEN and SYDVKM. Trimming left V 2 bases short and J 2 bases short, with 10 bases between. CDR3 length: 15 residues. Profiled with immunoSEQ multiplex PCR; TCRdb holds only in-frame clones, not every one. The data hold 950,000 to 1,200,000 clones, with around three quarters observed a single time. Source material: memory CD4+ T cells from PBMCs. The subset: CD45RA-negative fraction. The chain employs TRBV28 and TRBJ1-5; possibly TRBD1 for D (6 bases). The origin of this receptor is a man between 18 and 35 years old in good health. Some clones in this sample may be carry-over from other donors' samples. CDR3 residues: CASSLAGAGNQPQHF. The DNA of the CDR3 is TGTGCCAGCAGTTTAGCAGGGGCCGGCAATCAGCCCCAGCATTTT.